What follows describes a single T cell receptor (beta chain). Its antigen is as yet unknown. This entry comes from a study of T cell responses to AZD1222 COVID-19 vaccine. Overall study findings and caveats: Spike was spanned by vaccine-associated CD4 TCRs, with dominance at 160-218 and 743-854.

Trimming left V 1 base short and J 0 bases short, with 10 bases between. Germline loops: CDR1 LGHDT, CDR2 YNNKEL (reference sequence). The CDR3 runs to 15 residues. Some clones are missing from TCRdb's copy, which holds only in-frame ones; the method was immunoSEQ multiplex PCR. In the table there are roughly 120,000 clones, approximately 85% of which are singletons. The TCR was taken from an adult in good health. The chain recombines TRBV3-1 (or the pseudogene TRBV3-2) with TRBJ2-7; tentatively, D is TRBD2 (6 bases). The sequenced sample was peripheral blood, obtained on day 0 of AZD1222 vaccination. CDR3 nucleotides: TGTGCCAGCAGCCAAGCCCCTAGCGCCTCCTACGAGCAGTACTTC. Its translation: CASSQAPSASYEQYF.